These 10 T cell receptor beta chains were sequenced from one sample in a study of patients and donors after allogeneic stem cell transplantation. TCRdb ran MiXCR on the RT-PCR reads and lists one entry per CDR3 protein. The sample contains 90,000 to 130,000 distinct CDR3 sequences, 35% of which appear only once. Material: blood, either unsorted or a sorted T cell fraction (not recorded which). These receptors all come from a human donor who was either an allogeneic HSCT recipient or a stem cell or donor lymphocyte infusion donor (not recorded which). It is not recorded whose cells these are; they may come from a transplant donor.

The chain uses TRBV28 and TRBJ1-1; possibly TRBD1 for D (6 bases). CDR1 MDHEN and CDR2 SYDVKM come from the germline V gene. The CDR3 has 13 residues. CDR3 region: CAGGGPVGTEAFF. As DNA, the CDR3 is TGTGCAGGCGGGGGGCCCGTCGGGACTGAAGCTTTCTTT.

This clonotype showed up just a few times. J is TRBJ2-3 and V is TRBV11-2; no firm D call. The CDR3 runs to 14 residues. Per germline, CDR1 SGHAT and CDR2 FQNNGV. Trimming left V 4 bases short and J 0 bases short, with 8 bases between. The CDR3, as DNA: TGTGCCAGCAGCTCACTACCTAGCACAGATACGCAGTATTTT. It specifies CASSSLPSTDTQYF. The whole variable domain, remainder taken from reference TRBV11-2 and TRBJ2-3, is EAGVAQSPRYKIIEKRQSVAFWCNPISGHATLYWYQQILGQGPKLLIQFQNNGVVDDSQLPKDRFSAERLKGVDSTLKIQPAKLEDSAVYLCASSSLPSTDTQYFGPGTRLTVL.

V usage is TRBV14 and J usage is TRBJ2-1, with D hard to call. Trimming removed 4 bases at V and 4 bases at J, with 14 bases between. CDR3 length: 15 amino acids. Looked up from germline, CDR1 is SGHDN and CDR2 is FVKESK. CDR3 sequence reads: CASSPTLRSYNEQFF. CDR3 DNA: TGTGCCAGCAGCCCTACCCTCCGCAGTTACAATGAGCAGTTCTTC.

V and J are TRBV4-2 and TRBJ2-5; TRBD2 agrees at 9 bases. This CDR3 contains 13 residues. Germline loops: CDR1 LGHNA, CDR2 YNFKEQ. V was pared by 6 bases and J by 5 bases, with 4 bases of the junction left unmatched. The CDR3 nucleotides are TGTGCCAGCAGTAGCGGGAGTGGTGAGACCCAGTACTTC. Protein: CASSSGSGETQYF.

This clonotype occurred once. The genes are TRBV5-5 and TRBJ2-7; D not certain. CDR3 length: 15 amino acids. The V and J ends lost 1 base and 3 bases respectively, with 14 bases between them. Germline values: CDR1 SGHKS, CDR2 YYEKEE (reference sequence). The CDR3 sequence is CASSLLTHTIYEQYF. Written as DNA, the CDR3 is TGTGCCAGCAGCTTGTTGACCCACACCATCTACGAGCAGTACTTC.

The J gene is TRBJ2-2, the V gene TRBV2; D call uncertain. CDR3 length equals 17 residues. The ends were cut back, 3 bases at V and 4 bases at J, with 18 bases in the middle. Germline V gene sequence: CDR1 SNHLY, CDR2 FYNNEI. The CDR3 nucleotides read TGTGCCAGCAGTGACGGTCAGCTCTTGCCTCTCACCGGGGAGCTGTTTTTT. Residues: CASSDGQLLPLTGELFF.

J is TRBJ2-1 and V is TRBV7-3; D uncertain. This CDR3 has 15 amino acids. Germline V gives CDR1 SGHTA, CDR2 FQGTGA. V lost 5 bases and J lost 5, with 16 bases in between. The CDR3 sequence: CASSPIFGSHNEQFF. The DNA for the CDR3 is TGTGCCAGCAGCCCCATTTTTGGATCACACAATGAGCAGTTCTTC.

This clonotype was seen a few times. The V gene is TRBV4-2, the J gene TRBJ2-1; TRBD2 aligns across 10 bases. This CDR3 comprises 15 residues. J was trimmed by 3 bases and V by 4 bases; bases with no gene match: 3. CDR1 and CDR2 (germline): LGHNA, YNFKEQ. In DNA, the CDR3 is TGTGCCAGCAGCCGGGGGACTAGCGACTACAATGAGCAGTTCTTC. Amino acid sequence: CASSRGTSDYNEQFF.

The CDR3 sequence: CASSGDGYPPYNSPLHF. The CDR3 DNA follows: TGTGCCAGCAGTGGGGACGGATACCCCCCCTATAATTCACCCCTCCACTTT. The V call is TRBV28, the J call TRBJ1-6; possibly TRBD1 for D (5 bases). The CDR3 sequence is 17 residues long. CDR1 MDHEN and CDR2 SYDVKM come from the germline V gene. V was trimmed by 5 bases and J by 2 bases, leaving 16 bases between them.

This clonotype has just a few counts. In DNA form, the CDR3 reads TGTGCCAGCAGCTTAATTGGGGGCGGGAACACTGAAGCTTTCTTT. As protein: CASSLIGGGNTEAFF. The chain carries TRBV7-2 and TRBJ1-1; tentatively, D is TRBD1 (6 bases). The CDR3 has 15 amino acids. Germline loops: CDR1 SGHTA, CDR2 FQGNSA. V gave up 2 bases and J gave up 1 base, with 11 bases separating them.